This T cell receptor beta chain was sequenced in a study of T cells in Graves' hyperthyroidism and ophthalmopathy. Study-wide results and limits: Most thyroid clonotypes with frequency above 0.001 were detected in blood.

Germline V gives CDR1 DFQATT, CDR2 SNEGSKA (reference sequence). Losses at the gene ends were 1 base for V and 5 bases for J; bases not matched to a gene: 3. The CDR3 consists of 13 residues. At least ten counts were recorded for this clonotype. Antigen unknown. Amplification of TCR beta CDR3 regions used RNA as the template. HTBI primers were the set used in a first-round RT-PCR of the TCR CDR3. In TCRdb, the multiplex PCR reads were re-called with MiXCR into one record per CDR3 protein. The repertoire holds about 600,000 distinct CDR3 sequences, around 15% seen once, with roughly 3.4% in the top ten. Ophthalmopathy patients all had a Clinical Activity Score of at least 3, a NOSPECS grade of at least 4 and disease under 3 months old. Diagnosis relied on clinical symptoms, serum thyroxine and TRAb, thyroid ultrasound and orbital computed tomography. PBMCs were obtained from 9.5 to 10 ml fresh peripheral blood.

The chain couples TRBV20-1 to TRBJ2-7; 9 positions agree with TRBD1. The specimen was blood. This clonotype was sampled from a woman between 40 and 50 years old with Graves' ophthalmopathy. The CDR3 nucleotides read TGCAGTGCTAGAGGGGACAGGGACCACGAGCAGTACTTC. Residues: CSARGDRDHEQYF.